Following are 7 T cell receptor beta chains from one sample sequenced in a study of T cell repertoires in cytomegalovirus infection. MiXCR, run by TCRdb on the reads, gives a single entry per CDR3 protein. The sample comprises just under 300,000 distinct CDR3 sequences, 9.6% of which are singletons, and over 2.5% rests with the top ten. Source material: PBMCs. The receptors were gathered from a human donor in good health (CMV status not recorded). Some clones in this sample may be carry-over from other donors' samples.

The chain recombines TRBV7-9 with TRBJ1-6; D ambiguous. The V end lost 2 bases, the J end lost 6 bases, and 8 bases lay between the germline ends. CDR3 length: 14 residues. Germline V gene data show CDR1 as SEHNR and CDR2 as FQNEAQ (reference sequence). CDR3 nucleotide sequence: TGTGCCAGCAGCTTAAGCGGAGGTAATTCACCCCTCCACTTT. As protein: CASSLSGGNSPLHF.

This clonotype has just a few counts. V usage is TRBV20-1 and J usage is TRBJ2-3, with 9 nucleotides matching TRBD2. V gave up 0 bases and J gave up 5 bases; unmatched junction bases: 9. The CDR3 is made up of 16 amino acids. CDR1 is DFQATT and CDR2 is SNEGSKA in the germline V gene (reference sequence). The CDR3 nucleotides read TGCAGTGCTAGAGATGTAGCGGGGGTCAATAGAGATACGCAGTATTTT. Translation gives CSARDVAGVNRDTQYF.

This clonotype appeared many times. The chain combines TRBV7-2 with TRBJ1-1, with TRBD1 matching 9 bases. Trimming cost V 1 base and J 5 bases; bases outside gene matches: 14. CDR3 length: 18 residues. The germline gives CDR1 SGHTA, CDR2 FQGNSA. Here the CDR3 reads CASSLEYRTGGSETEAFF. CDR3 DNA: TGTGCCAGCAGCTTAGAATATCGTACAGGGGGCTCGGAGACTGAAGCTTTCTTT.

This clonotype was seen repeatedly, ten times or more. The CDR3: CASTPSGGAWDTQYF. The CDR3 nucleotides are TGTGCCAGCACCCCTAGCGGGGGGGCGTGGGATACGCAGTATTTT. V and J are TRBV7-2 and TRBJ2-3; 12 nucleotides align to TRBD2. The CDR3 runs to 15 residues. V gave up 7 bases and J gave up 6 bases; unmatched junction bases: 8. Germline V CDR1 and CDR2: SGHTA, FQGNSA.

This chain joins TRBV4-2 and TRBJ1-6, with D hard to call. The V and J ends lost 0 bases and 10 bases respectively, with 7 bases between them. The CDR3 is 13 residues long. CDR1 is LGHNA, CDR2 YNFKEQ, per germline. DNA of the CDR3: TGTGCCAGCAGCCAAGATCTTGGGTCACCCCTCCACTTT. Translated: CASSQDLGSPLHF.

This clonotype has ten or more counts. The rearrangement uses TRBV19 and TRBJ2-2, with D perhaps matching TRBD1 (6 bases). The V and J ends lost 5 bases and 1 base respectively, with 8 bases between them. The CDR3 is 14 amino acids. The germline V gene encodes CDR1 LNHDA and CDR2 SQIVND (reference sequence). CDR3 DNA sequence: TGTGCCAGTAGTCGGGGACAGAACACCGGGGAGCTGTTTTTT. This gives the protein CASSRGQNTGELFF. The full variable domain, in which reference TRBV19 and TRBJ2-2 provide the parts outside the CDR3, is DGGITQSPKYLFRKEGQNVTLSCEQNLNHDAMYWYRQDPGQGLRLIYYSQIVNDFQKGDIAEGYSVSREKKESFPLTVTSAQKNPTAFYLCASSRGQNTGELFFGEGSRLTVL.

This clonotype came up many times. The chain combines TRBV2 with TRBJ2-5; maybe TRBD1 (6 bases). The CDR3 has 11 residues. The germline V and J ends were trimmed by 6 bases and 4 bases, with 6 bases remaining between them. Looked up from germline, CDR1 is SNHLY and CDR2 is FYNNEI. DNA for the CDR3: TGTGCCAGCAGAGGGGGAGAGACCCAGTACTTC. It codes for CASRGGETQYF.